These 31 T cell receptor beta chains share one sample of origin, sequenced in a study of human T cells and chemical hapten exposure. TCRdb used MiXCR to reprocess the RACE reads, holding one entry per CDR3 protein. The table has 150,000 to 200,000 distinct CDR3 sequences, 20% to 25% seen once. Stated time point: patch test 1, 2 weeks after DPC sensitization. Noted treatment: therapeutic diphenylcyclopropenone sensitization with weekly scalp DPC. The sequences come from whole blood, collected in connection with sensitization to the hapten diphenylcyclopropenone (DPC). These receptors were obtained from a woman between 45 and 60 years old with alopecia areata. Some clones in this sample may be carry-over from other donors' samples.

V is TRBV7-9 and J is TRBJ2-7, with 13 bases identical to TRBD2. The length of the CDR3 is 14 residues. Per germline, CDR1 SEHNR and CDR2 FQNEAQ (reference sequence). The J segment lost 5 bases and the V segment lost 10 bases, leaving 8 bases of the junction unmatched. CDR3 protein: CAIGWTSGSNEQYF. The CDR3 DNA reads TGTGCCATCGGCTGGACTAGCGGGAGTAACGAGCAGTACTTC. The complete variable domain, with remaining parts taken from reference TRBV7-9 and TRBJ2-7, reads DTGVSQNPRHKITKRGQNVTFRCDPISEHNRLYWYRQTLGQGPEFLTYFQNEAQLEKSRLLSDRFSAERPKGSFSTLEIQRTEQGDSAMYLCAIGWTSGSNEQYFGPGTRLTVT.

This clonotype came up a few times. The genes are TRBV4-2 and TRBJ2-5, with a weak D call TRBD1 (6 bases). The CDR3 length is 15 residues. V was pared by 1 base and J by 3 bases, with 12 bases between. Germline V gene sequence: CDR1 LGHNA, CDR2 YNFKEQ. The chain's CDR3 is CASSQGQELKETQYF. CDR3 coding DNA: TGTGCCAGCAGCCAAGGACAGGAGCTAAAAGAGACCCAGTACTTC.

This clonotype turned up a few times. V and J are TRBV5-1 and TRBJ2-5, with D uncertain. Trimming took off 4 bases at V and 2 bases at J, with 6 bases between the two ends. CDR3 length: 12 amino acids. Germline CDR1 and CDR2: SGHRS and YFSETQ. The CDR3 loop reads CASSLRQETQYF. As DNA, the CDR3 is TGCGCCAGCAGCCTACGGCAAGAGACCCAGTACTTC.

This chain connects TRBV29-1 to TRBJ1-2; tentative D call: TRBD1 (6 bases). This CDR3 is built from 12 residues. CDR1 is SQVTM, CDR2 ANQGSEA, per germline. The V end was cut by 3 bases, the J end by 4 bases, with 9 bases between. The CDR3 nucleotides are TGCAGCGTTGAGACAGGCGGCTATGGCTACACCTTC. It specifies CSVETGGYGYTF.

This clonotype was seen more than once but under ten times. The J gene is TRBJ1-4, the V gene TRBV10-3; D may be TRBD1 (6 bases). Trimming stripped 3 bases from V and 8 bases from J, with 19 bases between. The CDR3 loop spans 16 amino acids. CDR1 and CDR2 from the germline V gene are ENHRY and SYGVKD. CDR3 residues: CAISERDPGHREKLFF. CDR3 bases: TGTGCCATCAGTGAAAGGGATCCGGGACACCGGGAAAAACTGTTTTTT.

V is TRBV5-1 and J is TRBJ1-2; no firm D call. Germline assignment: CDR1 SGHRS and CDR2 YFSETQ. Trimming stripped 0 bases from V and 2 bases from J, with 8 bases between. The CDR3 consists of 14 residues. The CDR3 protein is CASSLEASNYGYTF. The CDR3 DNA sequence: TGCGCCAGCAGCTTGGAGGCCTCCAACTATGGCTACACCTTC.

This rearrangement joins TRBV27 to TRBJ1-3, with D uncertain. Germline V lookup: CDR1 MNHEY, CDR2 SMNVEV (reference sequence). With 3 bases removed from V and 4 bases from J, the gap between germline ends came to 13 bases. The CDR3 extends over 15 amino acids. The CDR3 loop is CASSFTPDGGNTIYF. The CDR3 DNA is TGTGCCAGCAGTTTCACCCCCGACGGGGGAAACACCATATATTTT.

The chain carries TRBV5-1 and TRBJ2-6; no clear D gene. CDR3 length: 14 residues. In germline, CDR1 is SGHRS, CDR2 YFSETQ. Trimming took 0 bases from V and 3 from J, leaving 4 bases between them. CDR3 residues: CASSLVGGANVLTF. The CDR3, as DNA: TGCGCCAGCAGCTTGGTCGGTGGGGCCAACGTCCTGACTTTC.

The rearrangement uses TRBV7-9 and TRBJ2-4; D gene uncertain. The CDR3 runs to 13 residues. The V end was cut by 3 bases, the J end by 7 bases, with 10 bases between. Germline CDR1 reads SEHNR; CDR2 reads FQNEAQ (reference sequence). The CDR3 loop is CASSFVGANIQYF. The CDR3 nucleotides are TGTGCCAGCAGCTTCGTGGGCGCGAACATTCAGTACTTC.

V usage is TRBV11-2 and J usage is TRBJ2-7, with D perhaps matching TRBD1 (7 bases). The CDR3 loop spans 13 amino acids. Germline V CDR1 and CDR2: SGHAT, FQNNGV. V was shortened by 5 bases and J by 12 bases, with 20 bases between the two germline ends. This CDR3 reads CASSPTQGIGGYF. CDR3 nucleotide sequence: TGTGCCAGCAGCCCAACACAGGGGATCGGGGGGTACTTC.

This clonotype was observed a handful of times. The rearrangement joins TRBV7-2 to TRBJ2-1, with TRBD2 matching over 9 bases. The CDR3 loop spans 15 amino acids. Per the germline V gene, CDR1 is SGHTA and CDR2 is FQGNSA. The V gene end was trimmed by 5 bases and the J gene end by 2 bases; junction bases not matched to a gene: 4. In nucleotides, the CDR3 is TGTGCCAGCAGCCTCCAGCGGGGGGCCTACAATGAGCAGTTCTTC. Its protein product is CASSLQRGAYNEQFF.

This clonotype was seen a handful of times. The chain couples TRBV3-1 to TRBJ2-1; D possibly corresponds to TRBD2 (5 bases). The CDR3 consists of 13 residues. Deletions cut 1 base from V and 4 bases from J, with 5 bases between. The germline V gene encodes CDR1 LGHDT and CDR2 YNNKEL (reference sequence). The CDR3 reads CASSQGTYNEQFF. CDR3 in DNA: TGTGCCAGCAGCCAAGGGACTTACAATGAGCAGTTCTTC.

This clonotype has a count of ten or more. The chain combines TRBV11-2 with TRBJ1-1; D not certain. The CDR3 covers 13 residues. Germline CDR1 SGHAT, CDR2 FQNNGV. V lost 2 bases, J lost 1 base, and 5 bases lay in between. CDR3 DNA sequence: TGTGCCAGCAGCTTATCGCCGAACACTGAAGCTTTCTTT. It translates to CASSLSPNTEAFF.

V gene TRBV2 combines with J gene TRBJ2-6; 7 positions match TRBD1. CDR1 SNHLY and CDR2 FYNNEI come from the germline V gene. The CDR3 covers 15 residues. The V and J ends lost 6 bases and 2 bases, in that order; junction bases with no gene match: 4. CDR3 sequence reads: CASSSDRAGANVLTF. CDR3 DNA: TGTGCCAGCAGCTCAGACAGGGCTGGGGCCAACGTCCTGACTTTC.

This clonotype was recorded once. V gene TRBV25-1 combines with J gene TRBJ1-4; D perhaps matches TRBD1 (5 bases). In germline, CDR1 is MGHDK, CDR2 SYGVNS. The V end was cut by 2 bases, the J end by 9 bases, with 13 bases between. The CDR3 has 14 residues. The CDR3 loop reads CASSEAGSEKKLFF. The DNA for the CDR3 is TGTGCCAGCAGTGAAGCAGGGAGCGAAAAAAAACTGTTTTTT.

This clonotype has ten or more counts. This chain links TRBV11-2 with TRBJ1-6; 7 bases agree with TRBD1. This CDR3 has 16 amino acids. CDR1 SGHAT and CDR2 FQNNGV come from the germline V gene. The V segment lost 0 bases and the J segment 6 bases; nucleotides outside the gene matches: 5. This chain's CDR3 is CASSLDGAGGNSPLHF. The CDR3 DNA follows: TGTGCCAGCAGCTTAGATGGGGCAGGGGGTAATTCACCCCTCCACTTT. The complete variable domain, with remaining parts taken from reference TRBV11-2 and TRBJ1-6, reads EAGVAQSPRYKIIEKRQSVAFWCNPISGHATLYWYQQILGQGPKLLIQFQNNGVVDDSQLPKDRFSAERLKGVDSTLKIQPAKLEDSAVYLCASSLDGAGGNSPLHFGNGTRLTVT.

Only a few counts were recorded for this clonotype. The chain employs TRBV30 and TRBJ2-5, with 10 bases lining up with TRBD2. The CDR3 loop spans 16 amino acids. CDR1 is GTSNPN, CDR2 SVGIG, per germline (reference sequence). The junction had 12 bases not matched to a gene; V was cut back by 3 bases and J by 5 bases. CDR3 bases: TGTGCCTGGAGCGAAAATTACGGGACTAGCGTGGAGACCCAGTACTTC. Translating gives CAWSENYGTSVETQYF.

This clonotype was counted between two and nine times. The chain links TRBV29-1 to TRBJ2-3; the D is unclear. The germline V gene has CDR1 SQVTM and CDR2 ANQGSEA. V lost 6 bases and J 6 bases, leaving 1 base between the germline ends. The CDR3 consists of 8 residues. The DNA of the CDR3 is TGCAGCGTGGATACGCAGTATTTT. This sequence encodes CSVDTQYF.

The table lists this clonotype with a few counts. The V call is TRBV7-2, the J call TRBJ1-1; D remains ambiguous. This CDR3 spans 13 amino acids. V was clipped by 6 bases and J by 7 bases, with 15 bases between them. CDR1 is SGHTA and CDR2 is FQGNSA in the germline V gene. CDR3 DNA: TGTGCCAGCAGGTCCCTGGCACAGATTGAAGCTTTCTTT. Translating it yields CASRSLAQIEAFF.

A few counts support this clonotype. V usage is TRBV7-2 and J usage is TRBJ2-5; D not certain. This CDR3 spans 15 amino acids. The germline CDR1 and CDR2 sequences are SGHTA and FQGNSA. V lost 3 bases to trimming and J lost 0 bases, with 11 bases between them. CDR3 residues: CASSFINSYQETQYF. CDR3 bases: TGTGCCAGCAGCTTCATTAACTCGTACCAAGAGACCCAGTACTTC.

This clonotype was seen a few times. The rearrangement joins TRBV5-4 to TRBJ1-2; 11 bases line up with TRBD1. Germline values: CDR1 SGHNT, CDR2 YYREEE (reference sequence). CDR3 length: 14 residues. The V and J ends lost 5 bases and 6 bases, in that order; junction bases with no gene match: 6. Here the CDR3 reads CASRLLGQGDGYTF. As DNA, the CDR3 is TGTGCCAGCAGGTTACTGGGACAGGGGGATGGCTACACCTTC.

This clonotype was detected many times. The V and J genes are TRBV6-5 and TRBJ2-1, with 10 bases lining up with TRBD2. CDR1 is MNHEY, CDR2 SVGAGI, per germline. Losses at the gene ends were 2 bases for V and 8 bases for J; bases not matched to a gene: 9. There are 16 residues in the CDR3. The CDR3 region has the DNA TGTGCCAGCAGTTACCTAGGGACTAGCGTCGGCGATGAGCAGTTCTTC. The encoded protein is CASSYLGTSVGDEQFF.

This rearrangement joins TRBV5-1 to TRBJ1-1, with D possibly TRBD1 on 5 matching bases. This CDR3 spans 18 amino acids. The ends were cut back, 1 base at V and 0 bases at J, with 19 bases in the middle. The germline gives CDR1 SGHRS, CDR2 YFSETQ. In DNA form, the CDR3 reads TGCGCCAGCAGCTTGTTTATAAGGGAGGGGACCATGAACACTGAAGCTTTCTTT. Its translation is CASSLFIREGTMNTEAFF. The variable domain in full, completed from reference TRBV5-1 and TRBJ1-1, reads KAGVTQTPRYLIKTRGQQVTLSCSPISGHRSVSWYQQTPGQGLQFLFEYFSETQRNKGNFPGRFSGRQFSNSRSEMNVSTLELGDSALYLCASSLFIREGTMNTEAFFGQGTRLTVV.

The V and J genes are TRBV11-2 and TRBJ2-5; 9 bases line up with TRBD2. The germline gives CDR1 SGHAT, CDR2 FQNNGV. The CDR3 totals 16 residues. The J segment lost 1 base and the V segment lost 5 bases, leaving 8 bases of the junction unmatched. The CDR3 sequence: CASSPLAGGVQETQYF. DNA for the CDR3: TGTGCCAGCAGCCCACTGGCGGGAGGGGTCCAAGAGACCCAGTACTTC. Supplemented by reference TRBV11-2 and TRBJ2-5, the full variable domain reads EAGVAQSPRYKIIEKRQSVAFWCNPISGHATLYWYQQILGQGPKLLIQFQNNGVVDDSQLPKDRFSAERLKGVDSTLKIQPAKLEDSAVYLCASSPLAGGVQETQYFGPGTRLLVL.

This clonotype has more than one count but fewer than ten. This rearrangement joins TRBV20-1 to TRBJ2-5; 7 bases are a match to TRBD2. Germline-derived CDR1 and CDR2 are DFQATT and SNEGSKA (reference sequence). CDR3 size: 13 residues. J lost 2 bases, V lost 7 bases, and 7 bases had no gene match. This CDR3 is CSVPAGSQETQYF. In DNA form, the CDR3 reads TGCAGTGTGCCAGCGGGAAGTCAAGAGACCCAGTACTTC.

In this sample, this clonotype turned up once. This chain connects TRBV6-1 to TRBJ2-3, with a tentative D call TRBD2 (7 bases). Deletions cut 4 bases from V and 1 base from J, with 15 bases between. Germline loops: CDR1 MNHNS, CDR2 SASEGT. The CDR3 contains 16 residues. The CDR3 spells CASSVAEGGGTDTQYF. CDR3 coding DNA: TGTGCCAGCAGTGTGGCTGAGGGGGGGGGCACAGATACGCAGTATTTT.

This clonotype was counted only a few times. V and J are TRBV20-1 and TRBJ2-1, with D perhaps matching TRBD1 (6 bases). From germline, CDR1 is DFQATT and CDR2 SNEGSKA (reference sequence). This CDR3 is built from 15 residues. Trimming removed 0 bases from V and 8 bases from J, with 17 bases in between. The CDR3 reads CSARDRWQGRDEQFF. The CDR3 DNA reads TGCAGTGCTAGAGATCGTTGGCAGGGGCGCGATGAGCAGTTCTTC.

This clonotype was counted only a few times. The V gene is TRBV20-1, the J gene TRBJ2-1; TRBD2 aligns across 10 bases. Germline V gene lookup returns CDR1 DFQATT and CDR2 SNEGSKA (reference sequence). This CDR3 comprises 15 residues. The V and J ends lost 1 base and 8 bases, in that order; junction bases with no gene match: 8. For the CDR3, the DNA is TGCAGTGCTAGAGTCCCAAGCGGGAGGGCCCATGAGCAGTTCTTC. This codes for CSARVPSGRAHEQFF.

In its sample, this clonotype was seen a few times. CDR3 nucleotides: TGTGCCAGCAGCTTCCCTGGACAGGGCGTCACAGATACGCAGTATTTT. Residues: CASSFPGQGVTDTQYF. This chain joins TRBV7-7 and TRBJ2-3; TRBD1 agrees at 8 bases. The CDR3 totals 16 residues. CDR1 SSHAT and CDR2 FNYEAQ come from the germline V gene (reference sequence). V shed 3 bases, J shed 2 bases, and the junction held 7 bases outside the gene matches.

The gene calls are TRBV9 and TRBJ2-5, with D uncertain. V lost 0 bases and J lost 0, with 6 bases in between. CDR3 length equals 14 residues. CDR1 SGDLS and CDR2 YYNGEE come from the germline V gene. CDR3 nucleotides: TGTGCCAGCAGCGTAGCTCAGCACCAAGAGACCCAGTACTTC. It is translated as CASSVAQHQETQYF.

This clonotype came up a few times. The chain has TRBV4-2 and TRBJ1-2, with D perhaps TRBD1 (6 bases). V lost 1 base, J lost 8 bases, and 20 bases lay in between. The CDR3 is 16 amino acids. Germline V gives CDR1 LGHNA, CDR2 YNFKEQ. This CDR3 reads CASSQGNRVQGVGYTF. CDR3 nucleotides: TGTGCCAGCAGCCAAGGAAACAGGGTCCAAGGAGTGGGCTACACCTTC.